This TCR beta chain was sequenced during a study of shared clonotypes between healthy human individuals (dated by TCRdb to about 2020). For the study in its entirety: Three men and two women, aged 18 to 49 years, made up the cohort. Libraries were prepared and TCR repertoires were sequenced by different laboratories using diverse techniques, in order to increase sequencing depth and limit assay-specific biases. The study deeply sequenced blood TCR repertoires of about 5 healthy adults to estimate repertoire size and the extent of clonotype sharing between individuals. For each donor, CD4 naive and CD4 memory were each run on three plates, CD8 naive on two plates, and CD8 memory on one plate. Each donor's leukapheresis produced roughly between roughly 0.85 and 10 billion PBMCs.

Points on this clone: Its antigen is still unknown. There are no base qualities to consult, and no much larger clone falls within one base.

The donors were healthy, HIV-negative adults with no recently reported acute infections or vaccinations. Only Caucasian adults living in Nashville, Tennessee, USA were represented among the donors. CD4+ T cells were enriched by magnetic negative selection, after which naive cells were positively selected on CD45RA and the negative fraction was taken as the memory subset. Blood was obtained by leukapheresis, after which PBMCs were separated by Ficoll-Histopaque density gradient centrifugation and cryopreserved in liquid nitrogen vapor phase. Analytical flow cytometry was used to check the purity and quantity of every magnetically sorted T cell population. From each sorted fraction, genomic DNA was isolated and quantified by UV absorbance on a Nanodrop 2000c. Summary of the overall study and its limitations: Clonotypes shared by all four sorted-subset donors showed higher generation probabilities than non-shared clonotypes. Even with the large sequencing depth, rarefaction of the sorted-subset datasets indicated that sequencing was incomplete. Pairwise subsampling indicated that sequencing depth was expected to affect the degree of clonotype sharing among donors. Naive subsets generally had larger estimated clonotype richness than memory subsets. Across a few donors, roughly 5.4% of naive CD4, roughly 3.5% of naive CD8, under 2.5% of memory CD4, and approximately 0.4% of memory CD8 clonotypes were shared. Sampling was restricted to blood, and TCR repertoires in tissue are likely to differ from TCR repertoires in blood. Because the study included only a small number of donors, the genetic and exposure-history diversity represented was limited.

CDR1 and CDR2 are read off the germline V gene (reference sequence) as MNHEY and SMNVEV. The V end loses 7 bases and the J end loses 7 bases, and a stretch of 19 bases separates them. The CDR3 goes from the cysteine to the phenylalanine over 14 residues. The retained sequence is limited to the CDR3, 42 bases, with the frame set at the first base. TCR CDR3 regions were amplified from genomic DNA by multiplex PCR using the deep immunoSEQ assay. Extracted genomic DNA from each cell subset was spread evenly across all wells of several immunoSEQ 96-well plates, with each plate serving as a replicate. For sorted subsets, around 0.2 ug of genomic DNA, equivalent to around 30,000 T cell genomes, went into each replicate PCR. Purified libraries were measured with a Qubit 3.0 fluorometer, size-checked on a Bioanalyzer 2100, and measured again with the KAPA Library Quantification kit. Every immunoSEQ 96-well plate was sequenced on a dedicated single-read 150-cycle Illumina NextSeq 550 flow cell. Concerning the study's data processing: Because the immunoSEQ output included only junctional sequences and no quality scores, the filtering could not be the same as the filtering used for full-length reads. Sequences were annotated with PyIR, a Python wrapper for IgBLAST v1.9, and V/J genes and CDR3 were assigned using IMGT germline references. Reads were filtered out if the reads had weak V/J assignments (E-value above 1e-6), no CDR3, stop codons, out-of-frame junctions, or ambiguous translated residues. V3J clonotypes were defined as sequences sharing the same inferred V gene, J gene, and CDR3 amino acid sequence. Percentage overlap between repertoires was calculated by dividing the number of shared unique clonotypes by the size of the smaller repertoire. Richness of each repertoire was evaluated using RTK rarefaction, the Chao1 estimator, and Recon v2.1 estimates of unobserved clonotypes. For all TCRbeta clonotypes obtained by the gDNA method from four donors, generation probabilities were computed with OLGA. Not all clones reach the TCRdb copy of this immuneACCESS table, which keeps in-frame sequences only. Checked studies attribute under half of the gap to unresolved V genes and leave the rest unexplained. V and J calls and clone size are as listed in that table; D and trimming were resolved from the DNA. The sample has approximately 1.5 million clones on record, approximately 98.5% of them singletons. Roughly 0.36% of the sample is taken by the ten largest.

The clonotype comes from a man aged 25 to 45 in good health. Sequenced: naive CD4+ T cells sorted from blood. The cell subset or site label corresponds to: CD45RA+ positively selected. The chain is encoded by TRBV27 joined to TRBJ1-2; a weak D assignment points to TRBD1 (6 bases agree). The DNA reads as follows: TGTGCCAGCAAATTATCGGGGGGCTCGGGTGGCTACACCTTC. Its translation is CASKLSGGSGGYTF.